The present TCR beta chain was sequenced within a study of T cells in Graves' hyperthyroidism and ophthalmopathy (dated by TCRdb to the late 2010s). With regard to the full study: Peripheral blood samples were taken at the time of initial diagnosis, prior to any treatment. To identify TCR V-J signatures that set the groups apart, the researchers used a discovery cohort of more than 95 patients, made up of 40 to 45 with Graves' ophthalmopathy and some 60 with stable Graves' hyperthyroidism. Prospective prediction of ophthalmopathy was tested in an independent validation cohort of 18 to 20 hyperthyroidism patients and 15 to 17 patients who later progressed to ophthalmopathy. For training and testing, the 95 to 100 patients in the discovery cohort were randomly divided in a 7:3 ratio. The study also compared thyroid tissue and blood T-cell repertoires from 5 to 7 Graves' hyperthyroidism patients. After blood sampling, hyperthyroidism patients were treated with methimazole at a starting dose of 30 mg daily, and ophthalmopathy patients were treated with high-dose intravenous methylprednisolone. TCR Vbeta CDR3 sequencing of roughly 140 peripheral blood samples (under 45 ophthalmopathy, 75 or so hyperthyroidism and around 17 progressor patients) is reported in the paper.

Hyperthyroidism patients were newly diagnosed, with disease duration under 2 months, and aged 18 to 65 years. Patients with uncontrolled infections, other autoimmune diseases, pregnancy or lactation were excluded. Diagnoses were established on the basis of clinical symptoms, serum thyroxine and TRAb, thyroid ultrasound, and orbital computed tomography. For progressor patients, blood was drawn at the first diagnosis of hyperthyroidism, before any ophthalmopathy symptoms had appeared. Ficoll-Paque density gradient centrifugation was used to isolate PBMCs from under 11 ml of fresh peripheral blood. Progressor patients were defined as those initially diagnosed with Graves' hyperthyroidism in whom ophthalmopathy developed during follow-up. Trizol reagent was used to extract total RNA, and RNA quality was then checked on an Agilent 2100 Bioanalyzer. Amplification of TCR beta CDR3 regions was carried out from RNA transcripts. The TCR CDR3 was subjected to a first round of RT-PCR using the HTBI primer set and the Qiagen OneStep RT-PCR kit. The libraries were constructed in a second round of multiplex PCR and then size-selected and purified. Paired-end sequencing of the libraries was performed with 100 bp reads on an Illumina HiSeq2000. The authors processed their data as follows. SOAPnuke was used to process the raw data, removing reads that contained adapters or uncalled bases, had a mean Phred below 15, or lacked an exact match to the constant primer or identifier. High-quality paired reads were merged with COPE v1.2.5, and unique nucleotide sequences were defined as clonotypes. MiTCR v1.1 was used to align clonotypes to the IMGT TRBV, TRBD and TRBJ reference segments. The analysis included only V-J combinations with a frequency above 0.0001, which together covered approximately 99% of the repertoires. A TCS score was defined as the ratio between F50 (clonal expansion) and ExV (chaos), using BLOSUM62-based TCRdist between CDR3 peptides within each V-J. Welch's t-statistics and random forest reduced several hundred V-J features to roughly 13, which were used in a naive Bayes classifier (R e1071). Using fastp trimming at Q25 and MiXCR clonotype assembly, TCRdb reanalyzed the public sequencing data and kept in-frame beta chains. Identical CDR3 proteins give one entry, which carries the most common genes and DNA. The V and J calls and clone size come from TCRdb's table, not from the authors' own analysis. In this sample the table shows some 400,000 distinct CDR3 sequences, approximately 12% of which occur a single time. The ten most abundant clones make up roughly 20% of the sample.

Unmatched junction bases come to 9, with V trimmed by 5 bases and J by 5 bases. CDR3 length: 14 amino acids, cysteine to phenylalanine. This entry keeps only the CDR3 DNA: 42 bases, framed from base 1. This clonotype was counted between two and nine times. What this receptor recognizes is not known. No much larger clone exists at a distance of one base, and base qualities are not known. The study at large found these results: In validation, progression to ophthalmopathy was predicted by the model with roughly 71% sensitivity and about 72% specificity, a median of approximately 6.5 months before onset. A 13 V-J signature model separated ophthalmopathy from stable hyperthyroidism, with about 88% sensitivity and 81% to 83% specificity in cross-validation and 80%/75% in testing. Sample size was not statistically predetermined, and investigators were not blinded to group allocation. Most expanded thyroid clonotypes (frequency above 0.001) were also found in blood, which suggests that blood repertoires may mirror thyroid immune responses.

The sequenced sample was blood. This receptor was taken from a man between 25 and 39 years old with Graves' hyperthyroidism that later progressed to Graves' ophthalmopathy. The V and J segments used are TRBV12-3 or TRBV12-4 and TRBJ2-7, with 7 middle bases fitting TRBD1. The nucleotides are TGTGCCAGCAGTCGAGCGCGACAGGGAGACGAGCAGTACTTC. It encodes CASSRARQGDEQYF.